This T cell receptor (beta chain) was sequenced for a study of CD8 T cells in Susac syndrome (dated by TCRdb to between 2019 and 2020). Regarding the study in general: Whether CD8+ T cell activation and differentiation in Susac syndrome was antigen driven was tested using repertoire sequencing.

Peripheral blood CD8+ and CD4+ T cells from healthy donors, Susac syndrome patients and multiple sclerosis patients were profiled by high-throughput TCR beta sequencing. The healthy donors served as controls matched for age and sex. Bulk CD8+ and CD4+ T cells were purified by magnetic negative isolation, whereas CD8+ TEMRA cells were enriched by FACS. Blood was collected in EDTA tubes and processed within 24 hours, with PBMCs isolated through density gradient centrifugation. PBMCs intended for TCR sequencing were cryopreserved in liquid nitrogen and thawed later in a water bath at 37 degrees C. The sorted or isolated CD4+, CD8+ and CD8+ TEMRA cells reached a purity of at least 90%. RNA was extracted using the RNeasy kit, and about 0.45 to 1 ug of the RNA was reverse transcribed with random hexamers. The immunoSEQ multiplex PCR assay, which covers 54 Vbeta and 13 Jbeta segments, was used to amplify TCR beta CDR3 regions. To correct PCR amplification bias, a synthetic template baseline was used for both primer optimization and computational correction. Under the source paper's analysis protocol: Reads were assigned to V, D and J genes according to IMGT and analyzed in immunoSEQ Analyzer, with only productive sequences retained. To calculate clonality, Shannon entropy was normalized by log2 of the number of productive unique sequences and then subtracted from one. For each patient and control, public and private clones were evaluated among the 100 most prevalent clones. Clones were defined as Susac-specific if absent from the healthy and MS cohorts, from around 1,000 published viral clones and from other ImmuneACCESS disease sequences. TCRdb reprocessed the public reads (quality trimming at Q25 with fastp, clone calling with MiXCR) and kept in-frame beta chains. Every CDR3 protein is listed once, alongside the most common genes and DNA of its rows. The V and J calls were not made by the authors but by TCRdb's processing. Across this sample there are 90,000 to 150,000 distinct CDR3 sequences, with 94% seen only once. Approximately 0.089% of the sample belongs to the ten largest clones.

From the cysteine up to the phenylalanine, the CDR3 has a length of 14 residues. Of all the DNA, just the CDR3 is kept, 42 bases in frame from base 1. The germline V gene encodes CDR1 SNHLY and CDR2 FYNNEI. Trimming removed 8 bases from V and 6 bases from J; the gene matches leave 12 bases unexplained. About this clonotype itself: Its antigen is currently not known. No quality values exist for individual bases; no much larger clone is one base distant.

Beyond this particular receptor, the publication reports: The study acknowledged that relatively few individuals were included in the TCR sequencing and HLA analysis.

This sequence was found in a human donor in good health. The chain is made from TRBV2 and TRBJ1-2; 7 bases in between match TRBD1. The specimen sequenced was CD4+ T cells from PBMCs. The base sequence is TGTGCCAGCGTGTTGAACAGGGGCTCGGATGGCTACACCTTC. Its protein reads: CASVLNRGSDGYTF. The full variable domain, with segments outside the CDR3 supplied by the reference TRBV2 and TRBJ1-2 proteins, appears as EPEVTQTPSHQVTQMGQEVILRCVPISNHLYFYWYRQILGQKVEFLVSFYNNEISEKSEIFDDQFSVERPDGSNFTLKIRSTKLEDSAMYFCASVLNRGSDGYTFGSGTRLTVV.